The clone carrying this T cell receptor beta chain has just a few counts. Antigen specificity is unknown. Treatment here: oral pan-JAK inhibitor, 5-10 mg twice daily. This sample is part of a study of CD8+ T cells in alopecia areata. Study-level information: Dosing spanned 6 to 18 months on tofacitinib, then 6 months off drug.

Regarding the study as a whole: Resident alphabeta T-cell populations of normal skin are likewise subject to sequencing in scalp samples.

Extracted from the samples, RNA was reverse transcribed into cDNA to serve as the sequencing template. This table comes from immunoSEQ multiplex PCR, and its TCRdb copy is limited to in-frame clones, with some not included. The sample has over 150,000 clones; approximately 60% are singletons. V was pared by 1 base and J by 5 bases, with 0 bases of the junction left unmatched. Germline values: CDR1 SEHNR, CDR2 FQNEAQ (reference sequence). This CDR3 has 13 residues. The sequence derives from a human donor with alopecia areata. Sequencing was performed on CD4+ T cells sorted from blood, taken at week 4, from a patient treated with tofacitinib. This chain connects TRBV7-9 to TRBJ2-7; the match to TRBD2 covers 9 bases. The CDR3 here is CASSLGTSDEQYF. The CDR3 nucleotides read TGTGCCAGCAGCTTAGGGACTAGCGACGAGCAGTACTTC. The whole variable domain, filled in from reference TRBV7-9 and TRBJ2-7, reads DTGVSQNPRHKITKRGQNVTFRCDPISEHNRLYWYRQTLGQGPEFLTYFQNEAQLEKSRLLSDRFSAERPKGSFSTLEIQRTEQGDSAMYLCASSLGTSDEQYFGPGTRLTVT.